This T cell receptor (beta chain) is drawn from a study of cytomegalovirus exposure and HLA in healthy donors. Looked up from germline, CDR1 is SGHRS and CDR2 is YFSETQ. The CDR3 covers 15 residues. V lost 0 bases, J lost 7 bases, and 15 bases lay in between. The primer mix had 60 Vbeta and 13 Jbeta primers. Per the original data handling: An analysis performed later counted about 80 million unique TCR beta chains (roughly 10 million of them shared). The table came from immunoSEQ multiplex PCR; TCRdb's copy has only in-frame clones and leaves some out. That table is the source of V, J and clone size, and D and trimming were worked out from the DNA. Among 95,000 to 150,000 clones, approximately 72% were seen once, and the ten largest hold 1.5%. Study-wide findings and caveats: As a later analysis showed, a missense DCLRE1C variant was linked to trimming of TCR beta V- and J-genes. Earlier analysis looked at TCR beta V segments, and most were productive about 87% or about 30% of the time. A reported reduction in N-insertions relative to the approximately 640-donor mean was seen in an Asian-associated ancestry cluster in a later analysis.

This clone was counted only a few times. Its antigen remains unknown. This chain connects TRBV5-1 to TRBJ2-3; tentatively, D is TRBD2 (5 bases). The sample taken for sequencing was PBMCs. This sequence was found in a man younger than 30 in good health and CMV-seronegative. CDR3 nucleotide sequence: TGCGCCAGCAGCTTGGCCGGGGTCGATACCTATACGCAGTATTTT. This gives the protein CASSLAGVDTYTQYF.